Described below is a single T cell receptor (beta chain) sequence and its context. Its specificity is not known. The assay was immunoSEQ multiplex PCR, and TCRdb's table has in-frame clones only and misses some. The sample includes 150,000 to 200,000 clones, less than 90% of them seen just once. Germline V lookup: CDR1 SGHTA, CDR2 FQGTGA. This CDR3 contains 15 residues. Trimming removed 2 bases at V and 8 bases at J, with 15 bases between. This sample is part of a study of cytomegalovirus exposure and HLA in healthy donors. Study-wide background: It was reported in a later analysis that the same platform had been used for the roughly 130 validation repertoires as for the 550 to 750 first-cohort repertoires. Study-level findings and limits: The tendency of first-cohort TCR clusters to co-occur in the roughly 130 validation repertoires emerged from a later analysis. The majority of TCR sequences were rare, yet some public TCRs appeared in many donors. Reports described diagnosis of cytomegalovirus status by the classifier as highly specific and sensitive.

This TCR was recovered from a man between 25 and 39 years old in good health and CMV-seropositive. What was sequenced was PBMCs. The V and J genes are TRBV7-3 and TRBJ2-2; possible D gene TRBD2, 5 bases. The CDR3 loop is CASSLSLDFRGELFF. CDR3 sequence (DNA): TGTGCCAGCAGCTTATCCCTGGACTTTCGAGGGGAGCTGTTTTTT. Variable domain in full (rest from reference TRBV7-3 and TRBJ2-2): GAGVSQTPSNKVTEKGKYVELRCDPISGHTALYWYRQSLGQGPEFLIYFQGTGAADDSGLPNDRFFAVRPEGSVSTLKIQRTERGDSAVYLCASSLSLDFRGELFFGEGSRLTVL.